One TCR beta chain is described in this entry. These data originate in a study of blood T cell repertoires in COVID-19. CDR3 length: 13 residues. Germline CDR1 is KGHDR and CDR2 is SFDVKD. Trimming cost V 4 bases and J 9 bases; bases outside gene matches: 3. Measured with immunoSEQ multiplex PCR; TCRdb has only the in-frame clones, and not every one. The table includes about 75,000 clones, approximately 86% detected once. This chain uses TRBV24-1 with TRBJ2-2; 8 positions agree with TRBD2. This sequence originates from a woman between 45 and 60 years old with acute or convalescent COVID-19. Input material: peripheral blood. The CDR3 sequence is CATSDSGGRELFF. CDR3 nucleotides: TGTGCCACCAGTGACAGCGGGGGCCGGGAGCTGTTTTTT.